This T cell receptor (beta chain) was identified during a study of CD4 T cells in relation to SARS-CoV-2 and coronaviruses. Study conclusions and caveats: In around 60% of donors, memory CD4+ clonotypes crossrecognized SARS-CoV-2 and at least one common cold coronavirus spike. Pre-pandemic and post-infection samples never came from the same donor.

As concerns this clone: What it binds is unknown.

Assay used: immunoSEQ multiplex PCR; TCRdb lists only in-frame clones, some missing. The sample lists 31,000 or so clones; more than 70% were seen once. The unexposed donors gave CD4+ T cells in 2011-2018, prior to COVID-19. Isolation of CD4+ T cells took place after around 11 days in culture. Testing used SARS-CoV-2 S/N and four cold-coronavirus spikes on unexposed-donor CD4+ T cells, cells permitting. Half the medium was replaced with IL-2 medium on days 3 and 7. The source is a human donor in good health. Sequencing input: CD4+ T cells from PBMCs, cultured in vitro.

CDR3: CASSLDGLAGRRGDTQYF. The CDR3, as DNA: TGTGCCAGCAGCTTAGACGGGCTAGCGGGGAGGCGGGGAGATACGCAGTATTTT. The chain employs TRBV7-6 and TRBJ2-3; 9 positions agree with TRBD2. The CDR3 has 18 residues. The V segment lost 1 base and the J segment 5 bases; nucleotides outside the gene matches: 13. The germline gives CDR1 SGHVS, CDR2 FNYEAQ.